This is a list of T cell receptor beta chains from one sample in a study of regulatory T cells in long-lasting Graves disease. TCRdb fed the multiplex PCR reads into MiXCR, producing one record per CDR3 protein. The sample carries approximately 560,000 distinct CDR3 sequences, 15% to 20% recorded once. The sample was also reused in another study, on T cells in Graves' hyperthyroidism and ophthalmopathy.

Sequencing was performed on peripheral blood mononuclear cells (PBMCs), taken at new diagnosis, from a patient treated with antithyroid drugs. The receptors shown here come from a man aged 18-30 years with Graves disease. Each CDR3 is given with its conserved first and last residue. The order of the fields is clone size, D gene, V gene, J gene, CDR3 length, CDR3 protein, CDR3 DNA. The D gene is left open where the match is weak. Expanded clones are given a class, and other clones once, few, many or no size at all.

many,.,TRBV4-1,TRBJ2-3,17,CASSQRAPGPRKDTQYF,TGCGCCAGCAGCCAACGCGCCCCGGGACCGAGAAAAGATACGCAGTATTTT
few,TRBD2,TRBV20-1,TRBJ2-2,16,CSARGPTSGNTGELFF,TGCAGTGCTAGAGGTCCGACTAGCGGGAACACCGGGGAGCTGTTTTTT
many,TRBD2,TRBV7-2,TRBJ2-1,14,CASSFLAGTTEQFF,TGTGCCAGCAGCTTCTTAGCGGGAACGACCGAGCAGTTCTTC
many,TRBD1,TRBV3-1,TRBJ2-1,13,CASSRDRGGEQFF,TGTGCCAGCAGCCGGGACAGGGGCGGTGAGCAGTTCTTC
.,.,TRBV3-1,TRBJ2-3,16,CASSQVLSGSRNTQYF,TGTGCCAGCAGCCAAGTGCTCAGTGGGAGTAGGAATACGCAGTATTTT
.,.,TRBV19,TRBJ1-3,14,CASSMYGTGNTIYF,TGTGCCAGTAGTATGTACGGGACCGGAAACACCATATATTTT
few,.,TRBV2,TRBJ2-7,16,CASTGVDILSSYEQYF,TGTGCCAGCACCGGAGTGGATATTTTAAGCTCCTACGAGCAGTACTTC
many,TRBD2,TRBV29-1,TRBJ2-3,14,CSVPSGSRQDTQYF,TGCAGCGTCCCTAGCGGGAGTCGTCAAGATACGCAGTATTTT
.,.,TRBV6-2/TRBV6-3,TRBJ1-5,13,CASNRAGVQPQHF,TGTGCCAGTAACCGGGCAGGGGTTCAGCCCCAGCATTTT
few,.,TRBV18,TRBJ2-7,13,CASSGTLSYEQYF,TGTGCCAGCTCCGGGACACTCTCCTACGAGCAGTACTTC
many,TRBD1,TRBV3-1,TRBJ1-5,13,CASSGQGHQPQHF,TGTGCCAGCAGCGGACAGGGGCATCAGCCCCAGCATTTT
many,.,TRBV7-9,TRBJ2-1,12,CASSSDSWEQFF,TGTGCCAGCAGCTCCGATAGCTGGGAGCAGTTCTTC
many,.,TRBV7-2,TRBJ1-2,13,CASSGPGHYGYTF,TGTGCCAGCAGTGGGCCAGGCCACTATGGCTACACCTTC
.,TRBD1,TRBV12-3/TRBV12-4,TRBJ1-2,14,CASSLGGTGGGYTF,TGTGCCAGCAGTTTAGGGGGGACAGGAGGCGGCTACACCTTC
.,.,TRBV11-2,TRBJ2-5,14,CASSLGGETETQYF,TGTGCCAGCAGCTTAGGGGGGGAAACGGAGACCCAGTACTTC
many,.,TRBV3-1,TRBJ1-2,18,CASSQGGWTAVRFYGYTF,TGTGCCAGCAGCCAAGGAGGGTGGACAGCAGTCCGTTTCTATGGCTACACCTTC
.,TRBD1,TRBV20-1,TRBJ2-5,15,CSASRGTGGFETQYF,TGCAGTGCTTCCCGCGGGACAGGGGGATTCGAGACCCAGTACTTC
many,TRBD1,TRBV6-1,TRBJ1-2,15,CASRQGGGTAYGYTF,TGTGCCAGCAGACAGGGCGGTGGGACAGCCTATGGCTACACCTTC
many,TRBD2,TRBV6-1,TRBJ2-7,13,CASLLAGAYEQYF,TGTGCCAGCCTACTAGCGGGAGCTTACGAGCAGTACTTC
few,TRBD2,TRBV19,TRBJ2-1,16,CASSRASSGIYNEQFF,TGTGCCAGTAGTAGGGCGAGTAGCGGGATCTACAATGAGCAGTTCTTC
few,.,TRBV11-2,TRBJ1-3,18,CASSLRKPNRSSGNTIYF,TGTGCCAGCAGCCTCCGCAAACCGAACAGGAGCTCTGGAAACACCATATATTTT
many,TRBD1,TRBV7-9,TRBJ2-1,18,CASSPRTRTGEKYNEQFF,TGTGCCAGCAGCCCCCGCACTCGGACAGGGGAAAAATACAATGAGCAGTTCTTC
few,.,TRBV6-2/TRBV6-3,TRBJ2-1,16,CASSGYQVSSYNEQFF,TGTGCCAGCAGTGGGTATCAGGTTAGCTCCTACAATGAGCAGTTCTTC
many,TRBD2,TRBV27,TRBJ2-1,17,CASSLRALAGIVYEQFF,TGTGCCAGCAGTTTACGGGCACTAGCGGGAATCGTTTATGAGCAGTTCTTC
.,TRBD2,TRBV6-1,TRBJ2-3,16,CASTAGTSARTDTQYF,TGTGCCAGCACTGCCGGGACTAGCGCTAGAACAGATACGCAGTATTTT
.,.,TRBV20-1,TRBJ2-7,15,CSAPSQRALSYEQYF,TGCAGTGCTCCCTCCCAGCGGGCGCTCTCCTACGAGCAGTACTTC
many,TRBD1,TRBV29-1,TRBJ1-1,15,CSVHGTGGSGTEAFF,TGCAGCGTCCATGGGACAGGGGGTAGTGGCACTGAAGCTTTCTTT
few,TRBD1,TRBV5-1,TRBJ1-2,16,CASSLTPGQLNYGYTF,TGCGCCAGCAGCTTGACGCCGGGACAGCTTAACTATGGCTACACCTTC
many,TRBD1,TRBV18,TRBJ2-7,15,CASSPWDRGTYEQYF,TGTGCCAGCTCACCTTGGGACAGGGGAACCTACGAGCAGTACTTC
many,TRBD2,TRBV2,TRBJ2-1,17,CASNTGTSGPPPNEQFF,TGTGCCAGCAACACCGGGACTAGCGGGCCCCCACCCAATGAGCAGTTCTTC
few,TRBD2,TRBV6-2/TRBV6-3,TRBJ2-5,14,CASSASGTQETQYF,TGTGCCAGCAGCGCTAGCGGGACCCAAGAGACCCAGTACTTC
many,.,TRBV9,TRBJ2-2,17,CASSDARGWRGTGELFF,TGTGCCAGCAGCGATGCCCGAGGGTGGCGAGGCACCGGGGAGCTGTTTTTT
.,TRBD2,TRBV5-1,TRBJ2-1,18,CASSLLLAGVLSYNEQFF,TGTGCCAGCAGCTTGTTACTAGCGGGAGTATTATCCTACAATGAGCAGTTCTTC
.,.,TRBV13,TRBJ1-1,17,CASSLEQGGPLNTEAFF,TGTGCCAGCAGCTTAGAACAGGGAGGTCCTCTGAACACTGAAGCTTTCTTT
.,.,TRBV7-3,TRBJ2-2,17,CASSPVAVGVNTGELFF,TGTGCCAGCAGCCCCGTTGCTGTGGGAGTGAACACCGGGGAGCTGTTTTTT
few,.,TRBV12-3/TRBV12-4,TRBJ2-6,15,CASSFTPPGANVLTF,TGTGCCAGCAGTTTTACACCCCCTGGGGCCAACGTCCTGACTTTC
many,TRBD2,TRBV6-1,TRBJ2-1,22,CARRIPPATGLAAPGSYNEQFF,TGTGCCAGGAGAATACCTCCTGCAACGGGACTAGCGGCCCCCGGCTCCTACAATGAGCAGTTCTTC
.,.,TRBV19,TRBJ2-3,14,CASSTTGTADTQYF,TGTGCCAGTAGTACTACAGGGACGGCAGATACGCAGTATTTT
.,.,TRBV5-1,TRBJ1-1,15,CASSLDGRVSTEAFF,TGCGCCAGCAGCTTGGACGGCAGGGTGAGCACTGAAGCTTTCTTT
few,.,TRBV5-1,TRBJ2-1,15,CASSPSRGNYNEQFF,TGCGCCAGCAGCCCCTCCCGGGGGAATTACAATGAGCAGTTCTTC
many,TRBD1,TRBV5-1,TRBJ2-7,14,CASSPSTGAYEQYF,TGCGCCAGCAGCCCCTCGACAGGGGCCTACGAGCAGTACTTC
.,.,TRBV27,TRBJ2-7,15,CASSLLTGPTYEQYF,TGTGCCAGCAGTTTATTAACGGGCCCCACCTACGAGCAGTACTTC
few,TRBD2,TRBV7-3,TRBJ2-2,15,CASSSTSGRSRELFF,TGTGCCAGCAGCTCCACTAGCGGGAGAAGTAGGGAGCTGTTTTTT
once,.,TRBV15,TRBJ2-7,13,CATSRDGFYEQYF,TGTGCCACCAGCAGAGACGGGTTCTACGAGCAGTACTTC
few,TRBD1,TRBV19,TRBJ2-7,13,CASSPRQGLEQYF,TGTGCCAGTAGTCCCCGACAGGGGTTGGAGCAGTACTTC
.,TRBD2,TRBV5-1,TRBJ2-1,15,CASSPASGGYNEQFF,TGCGCCAGCAGCCCAGCTAGCGGAGGTTACAATGAGCAGTTCTTC
many,.,TRBV28,TRBJ2-1,13,CASGGYSYNEQFF,TGTGCCAGCGGGGGGTACTCCTACAATGAGCAGTTCTTC
many,.,TRBV27,TRBJ2-3,12,CASGRFADTQYF,TGTGCCAGCGGGAGGTTCGCAGATACGCAGTATTTT
.,.,TRBV6-1,TRBJ1-4,14,CASRPRGGTEKLFF,TGTGCCAGCAGACCCAGGGGAGGTACGGAAAAACTGTTTTTT
many,.,TRBV27,TRBJ1-1,15,CASSLYGAGNTEAFF,TGTGCCAGCAGTTTATATGGGGCCGGGAACACTGAAGCTTTCTTT
many,.,TRBV20-1,TRBJ2-3,15,CSARDRVVSTDTQYF,TGCAGTGCTAGAGATCGGGTAGTGAGCACAGATACGCAGTATTTT
.,TRBD2,TRBV7-8,TRBJ2-7,17,CASSSYPTSGRGYEQYF,TGTGCCAGCAGCTCATACCCGACTAGCGGGAGAGGGTACGAGCAGTACTTC
few,TRBD2,TRBV11-2,TRBJ2-2,15,CASSSGLGSTGELFF,TGTGCCAGCAGCTCCGGACTAGGTTCCACCGGGGAGCTGTTTTTT
many,TRBD2,TRBV27,TRBJ2-7,14,CASSQLAGDYEQYF,TGTGCCAGCAGCCAACTAGCGGGAGATTACGAGCAGTACTTC
many,.,TRBV4-1,TRBJ2-7,16,CASSQGSGDGSYEQYF,TGCGCCAGCAGCCAAGGTAGCGGAGACGGGTCCTACGAGCAGTACTTC